Below, 29 T cell receptor beta chains from the same sample are listed, as sequenced in a study of OX40 agonist ivuxolimab in advanced cancers. Sequencing used immunoSEQ multiplex PCR; TCRdb keeps in-frame clones, though not all of them. The sample holds under 20,000 clones; roughly four fifths are singletons and the top ten take approximately 3%. Here the sequenced sample was CD4+ or CD8+ T cells sorted from blood, taken in a trial of the OX40 agonist ivuxolimab. These receptors were taken from an adult with an advanced solid tumor such as melanoma, head and neck, liver or kidney cancer.

The V and J genes are TRBV6-5 and TRBJ2-6; D gene unclear. The CDR3 is 15 amino acids. CDR1 and CDR2 (germline): MNHEY, SVGAGI. The V end lost 2 bases, the J end lost 0 bases, and 5 bases lay between the germline ends. The chain's CDR3 is CASSYRASGANVLTF. The CDR3 bases are TGTGCCAGCAGTTACAGGGCCTCTGGGGCCAACGTCCTGACTTTC.

This sequence joins TRBV7-2 and TRBJ2-6; D unresolved. V was clipped by 6 bases and J by 1 base, with 10 bases between them. The CDR3 loop spans 15 amino acids. Germline lookup yields CDR1 SGHTA and CDR2 FQGNSA. The CDR3 DNA sequence: TGTGCCAGCAGTACCGACGGGTCTGGGGCCAACGTCCTGACTTTC. This sequence encodes CASSTDGSGANVLTF.

In this sample, this clone turned up once. The rearrangement joins TRBV6-6 to TRBJ2-7, with 7 bases that match TRBD1. This CDR3 has 16 amino acids. V lost 4 bases, J lost 2 bases, and 11 bases stayed unmatched. Germline V gene sequence: CDR1 MNHNY, CDR2 SVGAGI (reference sequence). The CDR3 nucleotides are TGTGCCAGCAGTTTCGGACAGGCGAACTTACCCTACGAGCAGTACTTC. It specifies CASSFGQANLPYEQYF.

The CDR3 bases are TGTGCCAGTACCCAGGATTTTAGCAATCAGCCCCAGCATTTT. It specifies CASTQDFSNQPQHF. The V call is TRBV19, the J call TRBJ1-5; D is unclear. There are 14 residues in the CDR3. Germline CDR1 LNHDA, CDR2 SQIVND (reference sequence). Trimming cost V 7 bases and J 0 bases, with 10 bases left between them.

This chain uses TRBV7-2 with TRBJ2-1; D might be TRBD1 or TRBD2, each matching 6 bases. Germline CDR1 is SGHTA and CDR2 is FQGNSA. The CDR3 length is 13 residues. V was pared by 5 bases and J by 10 bases, with 15 bases between. The CDR3 DNA is TGTGCCAGCAGCCCCGGACGGGGGCGGGAGCAGTTCTTC. Its protein is CASSPGRGREQFF.

This sequence joins TRBV5-6 and TRBJ1-4, with 11 bases identical to TRBD1. Losses at the gene ends were 1 base for V and 0 bases for J; bases not matched to a gene: 5. Germline CDR1 is SGHDT and CDR2 is YYEEEE. There are 18 residues in the CDR3. The CDR3, as DNA: TGTGCCAGCAGCTTGAGCTGGGGACAGGGGGCAACTAATGAAAAACTGTTTTTT. It is translated as CASSLSWGQGATNEKLFF. Full variable domain (missing parts from reference TRBV5-6 and TRBJ1-4): DAGVTQSPTHLIKTRGQQVTLRCSPKSGHDTVSWYQQALGQGPQFIFQYYEEEERQRGNFPDRFSGHQFPNYSSELNVNALLLGDSALYLCASSLSWGQGATNEKLFFGSGTQLSVL.

The chain employs TRBV6-5 and TRBJ2-1; 7 nucleotides align to TRBD2. Germline-derived CDR1 and CDR2 are MNHEY and SVGAGI. Trimming took 0 bases from V and 4 from J; bases not matched to a gene: 6. CDR3 length: 16 amino acids. DNA for the CDR3: TGTGCCAGCAGTTACTCGGGAGGGGTGGGATACAATGAGCAGTTCTTC. Encoded protein: CASSYSGGVGYNEQFF.

The V and J genes are TRBV11-2 and TRBJ1-4; D is possibly TRBD1 (5 bases). The CDR3 totals 17 residues. The V end lost 5 bases, the J end lost 7 bases, and 23 bases lay between the germline ends. In germline, CDR1 is SGHAT, CDR2 FQNNGV. The CDR3 DNA sequence: TGTGCCAGCAGCCACCAATACAGGAAAACAACGAGTGAAAAACTGTTTTTT. Protein sequence: CASSHQYRKTTSEKLFF.

V gene TRBV5-1 combines with J gene TRBJ2-6; 11 nucleotides line up with TRBD2. The CDR3 sequence is 17 residues long. The junction had 6 bases not matched to a gene; V was cut back by 5 bases and J by 2 bases. Germline V lookup: CDR1 SGHRS, CDR2 YFSETQ. CDR3 in amino acids: CASRNPGLAAGANVLTF. CDR3 nucleotides: TGCGCCAGCAGAAATCCGGGACTAGCGGCTGGGGCCAACGTCCTGACTTTC.

This rearrangement joins TRBV2 to TRBJ2-7; D ambiguous. The CDR3 runs 14 residues. V lost 8 bases and J 0 bases, leaving 14 bases between the germline ends. Germline V gene data show CDR1 as SNHLY and CDR2 as FYNNEI. The CDR3 region is CASQALRTSYEQYF. The DNA of the CDR3 is TGTGCCAGCCAGGCCCTCAGGACCTCCTACGAGCAGTACTTC.

This chain connects TRBV12-5 to TRBJ1-1; weak D call: TRBD1 (5 bases). Germline CDR1 is LGHNT and CDR2 is FRNRAP. CDR3 length: 16 amino acids. With 0 bases removed from V and 0 bases from J, the gap between germline ends came to 11 bases. CDR3 residues: CASGLVAGHMNTEAFF. For the CDR3, the DNA is TGTGCTAGTGGTTTGGTTGCGGGGCACATGAACACTGAAGCTTTCTTT.

This clone was detected only a few times. The chain's CDR3 is CASRYTDTQYF. CDR3 bases: TGTGCCAGCAGATATACAGATACGCAGTATTTT. The chain recombines TRBV7-9 with TRBJ2-3; the D is unclear. The CDR3 is 11 amino acids. CDR1 SEHNR and CDR2 FQNEAQ come from the germline V gene (reference sequence). The V end was cut by 6 bases, the J end by 3 bases, with 4 bases between.

The chain links TRBV4-3 to TRBJ2-7; 7 bases map to TRBD1. Germline V gene sequence: CDR1 LGHNA, CDR2 YSLEER. J was trimmed by 3 bases and V by 2 bases; bases with no gene match: 7. This CDR3 comprises 15 residues. CDR3 region: CASSQSGTADYEQYF. In nucleotides, the CDR3 is TGCGCCAGCAGCCAATCCGGGACAGCTGACTACGAGCAGTACTTC.

The CDR3 spells CASSPRQGPYEQYF. CDR3 sequence (DNA): TGTGCCAGCAGCCCTAGACAGGGCCCCTACGAGCAGTACTTC. The chain has TRBV5-4 and TRBJ2-7; the match to TRBD1 covers 7 bases. The CDR3 length is 14 residues. Germline CDR1 SGHNT, CDR2 YYREEE (reference sequence). J lost 2 bases, V lost 4 bases, and 6 bases had no gene match.

This chain joins TRBV29-1 and TRBJ2-5; 10 positions agree with TRBD1. Germline values: CDR1 SQVTM, CDR2 ANQGSEA. The trim removed 6 bases at V and 0 bases at J, leaving 13 bases unmatched. The CDR3 has 17 amino acids. CDR3 DNA sequence: TGCAGCGTCGAGGGGGGACAGGGGAGCCGGTACCAAGAGACCCAGTACTTC. Translating gives CSVEGGQGSRYQETQYF.

The genes are TRBV5-1 and TRBJ2-2, with a weak D call TRBD2 (6 bases). V was shortened by 2 bases and J by 1 base, with 9 bases between the two germline ends. The V gene's germline CDR1 is SGHRS and CDR2 YFSETQ. This CDR3 is built from 15 residues. The CDR3 DNA reads TGCGCCAGCAGCTTTCAGGGAGGGAACACCGGGGAGCTGTTTTTT. Translating gives CASSFQGGNTGELFF.

The rearrangement uses TRBV18 and TRBJ2-5, with 8 bases identical to TRBD2. The V segment lost 4 bases and the J segment 4 bases; nucleotides outside the gene matches: 8. CDR3 size: 15 residues. Per the germline V gene, CDR1 is KGHSH and CDR2 is LQKENI. The CDR3 here is CASSLSGTSGETQYF. CDR3 in DNA: TGTGCCAGCTCACTGTCCGGGACTAGTGGAGAGACCCAGTACTTC.

This sequence joins TRBV4-1 and TRBJ2-7; perhaps TRBD1 as D (5 bases). V lost 4 bases to trimming and J lost 5 bases, with 21 bases between them. The CDR3 extends over 16 amino acids. The germline V gene encodes CDR1 MGHRA and CDR2 YSYEKL. Here the CDR3 reads CASSPLLGRARDEQYF. CDR3 DNA: TGCGCCAGCAGCCCCCTCCTCGGCAGGGCTCGGGACGAGCAGTACTTC.

The table lists this clone with a count of one. The chain joins TRBV6-5 to TRBJ2-4, with D tentatively TRBD1 or TRBD2 (7 bases each). Germline V gene sequence: CDR1 MNHEY, CDR2 SVGAGI. The V end lost 0 bases, the J end lost 5 bases, and 11 bases lay between the germline ends. This CDR3 is 15 amino acids long. The CDR3 coding sequence is TGTGCCAGCAGTTACTCGGGAGGGACAGAAAACATTCAGTACTTC. This translates into CASSYSGGTENIQYF.

The gene calls are TRBV5-1 and TRBJ2-2, with TRBD1 identical over 8 bases. CDR1 SGHRS and CDR2 YFSETQ come from the germline V gene. This CDR3 region has 17 residues. V was clipped by 0 bases and J by 0 bases; unmatched bases: 4. The chain's CDR3 is CASSLGTGSPNTGELFF. DNA for the CDR3: TGCGCCAGCAGCTTGGGGACAGGGAGCCCGAACACCGGGGAGCTGTTTTTT. Based on the CDR3 plus reference TRBV5-1 and TRBJ2-2, the full variable domain is KAGVTQTPRYLIKTRGQQVTLSCSPISGHRSVSWYQQTPGQGLQFLFEYFSETQRNKGNFPGRFSGRQFSNSRSEMNVSTLELGDSALYLCASSLGTGSPNTGELFFGEGSRLTVL.

V is TRBV18 and J is TRBJ1-1, with D possibly being TRBD1 (5 bases). This CDR3 spans 14 amino acids. Germline CDR1 and CDR2: KGHSH and LQKENI. The ends were cut back, 6 bases at V and 1 base at J, with 12 bases in the middle. The CDR3 spells CASSQDRQNTEAFF. The CDR3, as DNA: TGTGCCAGCTCCCAAGACAGACAGAACACTGAAGCTTTCTTT.

This clone was observed a single time. The gene calls are TRBV7-9 and TRBJ2-5; the D is unclear. CDR1 and CDR2 (germline): SEHNR, FQNEAQ (reference sequence). This CDR3 spans 12 amino acids. Trimming shortened V by 1 base and J by 1 base, and 1 base separated the two germline ends. The CDR3 sequence is CASSLVQETQYF. DNA of the CDR3: TGTGCCAGCAGCTTAGTCCAAGAGACCCAGTACTTC.

V usage is TRBV9 and J usage is TRBJ1-1; 7 bases are a match to TRBD1. In germline, CDR1 is SGDLS, CDR2 YYNGEE. V was pared by 3 bases and J by 5 bases, with 4 bases of the junction left unmatched. CDR3 length: 13 residues. CDR3 coding DNA: TGTGCCAGCAGCGCCAGGGGGAAGACTGAAGCTTTCTTT. Translation gives CASSARGKTEAFF. The variable domain in full, completed from reference TRBV9 and TRBJ1-1, reads DSGVTQTPKHLITATGQRVTLRCSPRSGDLSVYWYQQSLDQGLQFLIQYYNGEERAKGNILERFSAQQFPDLHSELNLSSLELGDSALYFCASSARGKTEAFFGQGTRLTVV.

In this sample, this clone turned up once. This chain connects TRBV15 to TRBJ2-3; TRBD2 matches at 13 bases. The J segment lost 6 bases and the V segment lost 1 base, leaving 4 bases of the junction unmatched. This CDR3 region has 16 residues. Germline CDR1 and CDR2: LNHNV and YYDKDF (reference sequence). The CDR3 nucleotides read TGTGCCACCAGCAGAGGGACTAGCGGGAGTTGGGATACGCAGTATTTT. Translated, it gives CATSRGTSGSWDTQYF.

This clone was found once. The J gene is TRBJ2-5, the V gene TRBV5-6; 7 bases align to TRBD2. CDR1 and CDR2 from the germline V gene are SGHDT and YYEEEE. This CDR3 is built from 13 residues. Trimming cost V 0 bases and J 5 bases; bases outside gene matches: 1. The CDR3 here is CASSLGGGETQYF. CDR3 nucleotide sequence: TGTGCCAGCAGCTTGGGGGGAGGGGAGACCCAGTACTTC.

A note on this clone: Mismatch with germline at one junction end may stem from a read error. This chain connects TRBV9 to TRBJ2-1; unclear D gene. CDR3 length equals 15 residues. Germline lookup yields CDR1 SGDLS and CDR2 YYNGEE. The CDR3 sequence is CASSVDYGSYTEQFF. The CDR3 coding sequence is TGTGCCAGCAGCGTAGATTACGGATCCTACACTGAGCAGTTCTTC. The complete variable domain, with remaining parts taken from reference TRBV9 and TRBJ2-1, reads DSGVTQTPKHLITATGQRVTLRCSPRSGDLSVYWYQQSLDQGLQFLIQYYNGEERAKGNILERFSAQQFPDLHSELNLSSLELGDSALYFCASSVDYGSYTEQFFGPGTRLTVL.

The chain employs TRBV6-1 and TRBJ2-7, with TRBD2 matching over 8 bases. The V segment lost 7 bases and the J segment 4 bases; nucleotides outside the gene matches: 6. This CDR3 is 13 amino acids long. Looked up from germline, CDR1 is MNHNS and CDR2 is SASEGT. CDR3 nucleotides: TGTGCCAGCACGGGAGGGGGGGGTTACGAGCAGTACTTC. Translated, it gives CASTGGGGYEQYF.

This clone was seen more than once but under ten times. V and J are TRBV7-6 and TRBJ1-5, with D perhaps matching TRBD1 (5 bases). The germline V gene encodes CDR1 SGHVS and CDR2 FNYEAQ. CDR3 length: 16 amino acids. The germline V and J ends were trimmed by 5 bases and 0 bases, with 14 bases remaining between them. This CDR3 reads CASSPDQGLSNQPQHF. The DNA of the CDR3 is TGTGCCAGCAGCCCGGATCAGGGACTTAGCAATCAGCCCCAGCATTTT.

The rearrangement uses TRBV4-1 and TRBJ2-5; TRBD2 agrees at 13 bases. The V gene's germline CDR1 is MGHRA and CDR2 YSYEKL. V dropped 6 bases and J dropped 5; count of bases not matched to a gene: 9. This CDR3 is 16 amino acids long. The CDR3 DNA reads as TGCGCCAGCAGACCTTGGGGACTAGCGGGAAATGAGACCCAGTACTTC. Translated, it gives CASRPWGLAGNETQYF.